The 5 T cell receptor beta chains in this list originate from one sample, sequenced in a study of identical twins. TCRdb recomputed calls from the 5' RACE reads with MiXCR, one row per CDR3 protein. The repertoire holds about 100,000 distinct CDR3 sequences, with under 7% as singletons. The sample consisted of memory T cells sorted from blood. The receptors were gathered from a woman aged 45-65 years in good health.

This clonotype occurred many times. The chain joins TRBV10-2 to TRBJ2-6; D not resolved. Germline-derived CDR1 and CDR2 are WSHSY and SAAADI. Between the trimmed V and J ends, which lost 3 bases and 0 bases, there was a span of 9 bases. The CDR3 loop spans 16 amino acids. The CDR3 loop is CASSDALSSGANVLTF. The CDR3 DNA reads as TGCGCCAGCAGTGACGCCCTAAGCTCTGGGGCCAACGTCCTGACTTTC.

This clonotype was observed a few times. The J gene is TRBJ1-2, the V gene TRBV2; possibly TRBD1 for D (5 bases). Trimming removed 10 bases at V and 4 bases at J, with 16 bases between. The CDR3 is made up of 13 amino acids. Germline V gene lookup returns CDR1 SNHLY and CDR2 FYNNEI. The CDR3 coding sequence is TGTGCCACACGCCGGGGACCGGTCTATGGCTACACCTTC. This gives the protein CATRRGPVYGYTF.

At least ten counts were recorded for this clonotype. The chain combines TRBV7-9 with TRBJ2-1; D perhaps matches TRBD1 (5 bases). CDR3 length: 14 amino acids. Trimming stripped 5 bases from V and 7 bases from J, with 15 bases between. The germline gives CDR1 SEHNR, CDR2 FQNEAQ (reference sequence). CDR3 sequence: CASSAQPGANEQFF. The CDR3 DNA is TGTGCCAGCAGCGCCCAGCCTGGGGCTAATGAGCAGTTCTTC.

This clonotype was seen ten or more times. The J gene is TRBJ1-2, the V gene TRBV12-3 or TRBV12-4; tentative D call: TRBD1 (6 bases). Trimming cost V 0 bases and J 1 base, with 9 bases left between them. CDR3 length: 15 residues. Here the CDR3 reads CASSLAGGLNYGYTF. The CDR3 bases are TGTGCCAGCAGTTTAGCAGGGGGTCTTAACTATGGCTACACCTTC.

This clonotype came up many times. The V call is TRBV7-2, the J call TRBJ2-3; 10 bases match TRBD1. This CDR3 is built from 15 residues. J was trimmed by 3 bases and V by 11 bases; bases with no gene match: 11. Germline V gene data show CDR1 as SGHTA and CDR2 as FQGNSA. The CDR3 protein is CAGSTGTGVTDTQYF. CDR3 DNA: TGTGCCGGGTCCACCGGGACAGGGGTAACAGATACGCAGTATTTT. The variable domain in full, with the rest retrieved from reference TRBV7-2 and TRBJ2-3, is GAGVSQSPSNKVTEKGKDVELRCDPISGHTALYWYRQSLGQGLEFLIYFQGNSAPDKSGLPSDRFSAERTGGSVSTLTIQRTQQEDSAVYLCAGSTGTGVTDTQYFGPGTRLTVL.